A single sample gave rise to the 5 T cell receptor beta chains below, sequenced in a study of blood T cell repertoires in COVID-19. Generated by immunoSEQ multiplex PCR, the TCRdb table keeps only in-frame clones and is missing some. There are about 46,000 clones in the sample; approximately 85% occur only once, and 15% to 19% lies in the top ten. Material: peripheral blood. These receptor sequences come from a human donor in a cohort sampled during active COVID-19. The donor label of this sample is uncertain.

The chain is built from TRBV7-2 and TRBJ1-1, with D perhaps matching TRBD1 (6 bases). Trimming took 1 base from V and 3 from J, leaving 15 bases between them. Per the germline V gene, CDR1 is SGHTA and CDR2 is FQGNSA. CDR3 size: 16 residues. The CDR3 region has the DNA TGTGCCAGCAGCTTAGGACTACAGGGTTGGCACACTGAAGCTTTCTTT. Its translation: CASSLGLQGWHTEAFF.

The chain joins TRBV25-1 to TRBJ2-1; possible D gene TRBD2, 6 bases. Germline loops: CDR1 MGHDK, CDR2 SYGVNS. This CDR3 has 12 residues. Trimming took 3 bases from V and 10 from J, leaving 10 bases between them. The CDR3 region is CASSDGRNEQFF. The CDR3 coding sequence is TGTGCCAGCAGTGATGGGAGGAACGAGCAGTTCTTC.

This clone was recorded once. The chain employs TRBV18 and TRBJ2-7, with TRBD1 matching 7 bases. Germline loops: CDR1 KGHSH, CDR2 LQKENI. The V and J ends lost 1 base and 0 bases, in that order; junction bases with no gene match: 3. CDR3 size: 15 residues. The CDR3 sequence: CASSPQGASSYEQYF. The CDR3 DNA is TGTGCCAGCTCACCACAGGGGGCGAGCTCCTACGAGCAGTACTTC.

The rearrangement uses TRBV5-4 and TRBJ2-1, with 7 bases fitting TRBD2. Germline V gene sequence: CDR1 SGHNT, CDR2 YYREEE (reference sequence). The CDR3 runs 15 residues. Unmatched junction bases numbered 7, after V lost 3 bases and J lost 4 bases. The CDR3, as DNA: TGTGCCAGCAGCTCTCAGCGGGGCCAATACAATGAGCAGTTCTTC. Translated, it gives CASSSQRGQYNEQFF. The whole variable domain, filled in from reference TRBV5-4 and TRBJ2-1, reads ETGVTQSPTHLIKTRGQQVTLRCSSQSGHNTVSWYQQALGQGPQFIFQYYREEENGRGNFPPRFSGLQFPNYSSELNVNALELDDSALYLCASSSQRGQYNEQFFGPGTRLTVL.

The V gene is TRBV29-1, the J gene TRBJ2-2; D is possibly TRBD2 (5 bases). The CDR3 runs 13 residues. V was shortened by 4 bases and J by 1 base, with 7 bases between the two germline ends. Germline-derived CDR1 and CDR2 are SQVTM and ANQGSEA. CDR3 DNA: TGCAGCGTTGTGGAGGTGAACACCGGGGAGCTGTTTTTT. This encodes CSVVEVNTGELFF.